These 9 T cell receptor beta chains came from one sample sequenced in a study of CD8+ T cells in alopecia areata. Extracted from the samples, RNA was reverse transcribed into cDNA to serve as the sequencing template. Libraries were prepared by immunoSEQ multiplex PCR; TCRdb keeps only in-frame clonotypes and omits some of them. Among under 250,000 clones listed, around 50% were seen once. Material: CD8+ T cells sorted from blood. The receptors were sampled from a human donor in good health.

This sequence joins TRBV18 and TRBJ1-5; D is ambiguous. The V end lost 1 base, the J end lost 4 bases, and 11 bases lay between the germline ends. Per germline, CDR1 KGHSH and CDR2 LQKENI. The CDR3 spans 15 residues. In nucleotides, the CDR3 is TGTGCCAGCTCACCACGTTTCTTTAGGAATCAGCCCCAGCATTTT. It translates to CASSPRFFRNQPQHF. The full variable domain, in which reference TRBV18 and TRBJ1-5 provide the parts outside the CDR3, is NAGVMQNPRHLVRRRGQEARLRCSPMKGHSHVYWYRQLPEEGLKFMVYLQKENIIDESGMPKERFSAEFPKEGPSILRIQQVVRGDSAAYFCASSPRFFRNQPQHFGDGTRLSIL.

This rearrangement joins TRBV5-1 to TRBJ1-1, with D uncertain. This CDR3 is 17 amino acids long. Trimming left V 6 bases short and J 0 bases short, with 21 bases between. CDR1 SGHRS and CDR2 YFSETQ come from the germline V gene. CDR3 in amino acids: CASTPSGGGRMNTEAFF. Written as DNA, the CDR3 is TGCGCCAGCACCCCATCAGGAGGCGGGAGAATGAACACTGAAGCTTTCTTT.

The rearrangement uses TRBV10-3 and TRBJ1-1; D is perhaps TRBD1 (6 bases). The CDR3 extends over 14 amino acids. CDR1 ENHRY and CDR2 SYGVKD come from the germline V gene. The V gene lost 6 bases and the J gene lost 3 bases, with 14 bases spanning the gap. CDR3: CAISWTGADTEAFF. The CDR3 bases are TGTGCCATCAGCTGGACGGGGGCGGACACTGAAGCTTTCTTT.

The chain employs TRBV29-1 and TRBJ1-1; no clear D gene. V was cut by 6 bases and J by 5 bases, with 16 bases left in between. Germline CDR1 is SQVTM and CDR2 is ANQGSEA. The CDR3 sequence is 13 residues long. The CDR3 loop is CSVGPVLETEAFF. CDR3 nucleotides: TGCAGCGTCGGACCGGTGTTAGAGACTGAAGCTTTCTTT.

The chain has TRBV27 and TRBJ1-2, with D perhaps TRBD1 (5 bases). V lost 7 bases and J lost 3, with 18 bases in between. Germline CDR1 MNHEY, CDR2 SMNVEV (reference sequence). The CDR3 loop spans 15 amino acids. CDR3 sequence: CASTVTGGGYYGYTF. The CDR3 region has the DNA TGTGCCAGCACCGTGACGGGCGGGGGTTACTATGGCTACACCTTC.

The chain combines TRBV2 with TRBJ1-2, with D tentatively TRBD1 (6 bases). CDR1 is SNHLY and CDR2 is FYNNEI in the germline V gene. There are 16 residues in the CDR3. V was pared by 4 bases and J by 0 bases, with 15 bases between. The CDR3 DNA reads TGTGCCAGCAGTGGTGGGGGCCAAATCCCTAACTATGGCTACACCTTC. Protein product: CASSGGGQIPNYGYTF.

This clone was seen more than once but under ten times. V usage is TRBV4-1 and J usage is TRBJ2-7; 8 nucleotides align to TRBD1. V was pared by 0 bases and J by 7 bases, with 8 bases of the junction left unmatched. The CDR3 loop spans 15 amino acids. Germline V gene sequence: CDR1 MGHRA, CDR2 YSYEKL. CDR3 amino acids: CASSQDLNRGREQYF. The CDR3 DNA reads TGCGCCAGCAGCCAAGATCTAAACAGGGGGAGGGAGCAGTACTTC.

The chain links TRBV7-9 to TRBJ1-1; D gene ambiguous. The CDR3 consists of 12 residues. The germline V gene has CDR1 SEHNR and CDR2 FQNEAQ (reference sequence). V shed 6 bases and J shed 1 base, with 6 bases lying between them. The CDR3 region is CASSYENTEAFF. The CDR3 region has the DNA TGTGCCAGCAGTTATGAGAACACTGAAGCTTTCTTT.

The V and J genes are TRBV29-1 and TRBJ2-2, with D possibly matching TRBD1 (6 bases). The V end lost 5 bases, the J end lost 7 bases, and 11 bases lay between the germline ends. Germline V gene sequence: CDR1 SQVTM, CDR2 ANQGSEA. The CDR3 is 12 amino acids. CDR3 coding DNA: TGCAGCGTTCCAGCAGGGGTCGGGGAGCTGTTTTTT. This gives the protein CSVPAGVGELFF.